This passage covers 29 T cell receptor beta chains from one sample sequenced in a study of CD8 T cells in ankylosing spondylitis. Each CDR3 protein is one row after TCRdb ran MiXCR on the 5' RACE reads. The top ten clones hold around 6.2% of a sample with around 150,000 distinct CDR3 sequences, 30% to 35% of them seen once. The source material was synovial fluid, either unsorted or a sorted T cell fraction (not recorded which). The receptors come from a male donor with ankylosing spondylitis.

The chain carries TRBV24-1 and TRBJ1-1; D possibly corresponds to TRBD1 (6 bases). Germline V gene sequence: CDR1 KGHDR, CDR2 SFDVKD. V lost 9 bases and J lost 1, with 8 bases in between. The CDR3 loop spans 12 amino acids. The CDR3 sequence is CATPGQNTEAFF. The DNA for the CDR3 is TGTGCCACCCCGGGACAGAACACTGAAGCTTTCTTT.

This clonotype was seen a few times. The junction departs from the called germline gene at one end, perhaps through a read error. The J gene is TRBJ1-2, the V gene TRBV6-1, with D hard to call. CDR3 length: 11 amino acids. The germline CDR1 and CDR2 sequences are MNHNS and SASEGT. The CDR3 DNA sequence: TGTGCCAACAGTGATTGGGGTGGCTACACCTTC. Translating it yields CANSDWGGYTF.

The chain employs TRBV2 and TRBJ1-1; D ambiguous. V was shortened by 4 bases and J by 2 bases, with 23 bases between the two germline ends. The CDR3 extends over 18 amino acids. In germline, CDR1 is SNHLY, CDR2 FYNNEI. The DNA for the CDR3 is TGTGCCAGCAGTGGTCGTCGGGGAAGCCCAACGTTAAACACTGAAGCTTTCTTT. This codes for CASSGRRGSPTLNTEAFF.

Written as DNA, the CDR3 is TGTGCCAGCATGGGGGGGCTTGAGGAGACCCAGTACTTC. It encodes CASMGGLEETQYF. This chain links TRBV2 with TRBJ2-5; possible D gene TRBD2, 7 bases. There are 13 residues in the CDR3. Looked up from germline, CDR1 is SNHLY and CDR2 is FYNNEI. The V end lost 7 bases, the J end lost 5 bases, and 14 bases lay between the germline ends. The variable domain in full, with the rest retrieved from reference TRBV2 and TRBJ2-5, is EPEVTQTPSHQVTQMGQEVILRCVPISNHLYFYWYRQILGQKVEFLVSFYNNEISEKSEIFDDQFSVERPDGSNFTLKIRSTKLEDSAMYFCASMGGLEETQYFGPGTRLLVL.

The gene calls are TRBV5-6 and TRBJ1-2; D gene uncertain. CDR1 and CDR2 from the germline V gene are SGHDT and YYEEEE. V was cut by 4 bases and J by 4 bases, with 11 bases left in between. The CDR3 contains 13 residues. The CDR3 nucleotides read TGTGCCAGCAGCCCCGTCGGGCTCTATGGCTACACCTTC. This sequence encodes CASSPVGLYGYTF. Variable domain in full (rest from reference TRBV5-6 and TRBJ1-2): DAGVTQSPTHLIKTRGQQVTLRCSPKSGHDTVSWYQQALGQGPQFIFQYYEEEERQRGNFPDRFSGHQFPNYSSELNVNALLLGDSALYLCASSPVGLYGYTFGSGTRLTVV.

V usage is TRBV30 and J usage is TRBJ2-7, with D tentatively TRBD1 or TRBD2 (8 bases each). V gave up 3 bases and J gave up 5 bases, with 20 bases separating them. The CDR3 has 15 amino acids. Per germline, CDR1 GTSNPN and CDR2 SVGIG (reference sequence). The CDR3 sequence is CAWSRGGQGAHEQYF. The CDR3 DNA sequence: TGTGCCTGGAGCCGGGGGGGGCAGGGGGCGCACGAGCAGTACTTC.

The chain uses TRBV11-2 and TRBJ2-1; perhaps TRBD1 as D (6 bases). CDR3 size: 14 residues. Germline V gene sequence: CDR1 SGHAT, CDR2 FQNNGV. Trimming took off 2 bases at V and 8 bases at J, with 13 bases between the two ends. CDR3 coding DNA: TGTGCCAGCAGCTTATTCGTAGGGGGTGATGAGCAGTTCTTC. Protein sequence: CASSLFVGGDEQFF.

The CDR3 sequence is CASSRTDEAFF. CDR3 sequence (DNA): TGTGCCAGCAGTAGGACCGATGAAGCTTTCTTT. The genes are TRBV6-2 or TRBV6-3 and TRBJ1-1; D is ambiguous. The germline CDR1 and CDR2 sequences are MNHEY and SVGEGT. This CDR3 is built from 11 residues. The germline V and J ends were trimmed by 5 bases and 7 bases, with 8 bases remaining between them.

This clonotype was detected many times. V usage is TRBV7-3 and J usage is TRBJ1-1, with 10 bases identical to TRBD1. Germline V gene lookup returns CDR1 SGHTA and CDR2 FQGTGA. The CDR3 runs 14 residues. V gave up 3 bases and J gave up 7 bases; unmatched junction bases: 5. CDR3 sequence (DNA): TGTGCCAGCAGCTTGTCGGGACAGGGGAATGAAGCTTTCTTT. Protein: CASSLSGQGNEAFF.

The chain employs TRBV20-1 and TRBJ1-5; the D gene is possibly TRBD1 (5 bases). Germline-derived CDR1 and CDR2 are DFQATT and SNEGSKA (reference sequence). The V end lost 5 bases, the J end lost 9 bases, and 23 bases lay between the germline ends. The length of the CDR3 is 15 residues. DNA for the CDR3: TGCAGTGCTGGATCGCCCGGGGGATTTTTACGGCCCCAGCATTTT. Translation gives CSAGSPGGFLRPQHF.

V usage is TRBV5-1 and J usage is TRBJ1-1; D call uncertain. The CDR3 has 15 amino acids. The V gene lost 3 bases and the J gene lost 2 bases, with 14 bases spanning the gap. CDR1 and CDR2 (germline): SGHRS, YFSETQ. For the CDR3, the DNA is TGCGCCAGCAGCTCCGTCGGGTGGCGCAACACTGAAGCTTTCTTT. Protein sequence: CASSSVGWRNTEAFF.

This chain links TRBV5-1 with TRBJ1-2; D may be TRBD1 (6 bases). The CDR3 runs 16 residues. Trimming pared 4 bases from V and 3 bases from J, leaving 19 bases between. Germline lookup yields CDR1 SGHRS and CDR2 YFSETQ. DNA for the CDR3: TGCGCCAGCAGCGCCGGCAACAGGGACTATTACTATGGCTACACCTTC. Translated, it gives CASSAGNRDYYYGYTF.

This clonotype was picked up one time. The chain links TRBV20-1 to TRBJ2-1; D may be TRBD2 (7 bases). CDR3 length: 12 amino acids. Germline CDR1 and CDR2: DFQATT and SNEGSKA (reference sequence). V was clipped by 1 base and J by 12 bases, with 13 bases between them. The CDR3: CSARVVGGAQFF. Written as DNA, the CDR3 is TGCAGTGCTAGAGTCGTTGGGGGGGCGCAGTTCTTC.

The table lists this clonotype with a few counts. V gene TRBV29-1 combines with J gene TRBJ2-2; D is uncertain. The V gene's germline CDR1 is SQVTM and CDR2 ANQGSEA. The V end lost 5 bases, the J end lost 1 base, and 5 bases lay between the germline ends. The CDR3 has 12 amino acids. The CDR3 reads CSVSGNTGELFF. CDR3 sequence (DNA): TGCAGCGTTTCCGGGAACACCGGGGAGCTGTTTTTT.

The genes are TRBV4-1 and TRBJ1-3, with D unclear. The CDR3 has 16 amino acids. The ends were cut back, 0 bases at V and 4 bases at J, with 13 bases in the middle. CDR1 is MGHRA and CDR2 is YSYEKL in the germline V gene. The CDR3 coding sequence is TGCGCCAGCAGCCAAGATCCCGGGAGAAAGGGAAACACCATATATTTT. Translation: CASSQDPGRKGNTIYF.

The chain carries TRBV11-2 and TRBJ2-3; a weak D match, TRBD2 (7 bases). The germline V and J ends were trimmed by 3 bases and 6 bases, with 13 bases remaining between them. Germline V lookup: CDR1 SGHAT, CDR2 FQNNGV. CDR3 size: 14 residues. The chain's CDR3 is CASSFGGPADTQYF. In DNA, the CDR3 is TGTGCCAGCAGCTTCGGGGGGCCGGCGGATACGCAGTATTTT. Complete variable domain (other parts from reference TRBV11-2 and TRBJ2-3): EAGVAQSPRYKIIEKRQSVAFWCNPISGHATLYWYQQILGQGPKLLIQFQNNGVVDDSQLPKDRFSAERLKGVDSTLKIQPAKLEDSAVYLCASSFGGPADTQYFGPGTRLTVL.

The rearrangement links TRBV20-1 to TRBJ1-2, with D possibly being TRBD1 (5 bases). CDR3 length equals 15 residues. Germline-derived CDR1 and CDR2 are DFQATT and SNEGSKA (reference sequence). V gave up 2 bases and J gave up 8 bases, with 21 bases separating them. CDR3 residues: CSARSSLRDSEGYTF. DNA of the CDR3: TGCAGTGCTAGATCGAGTCTGCGGGACTCTGAGGGCTACACCTTC.

V is TRBV9 and J is TRBJ1-2; 8 bases line up with TRBD1. Germline V CDR1 and CDR2: SGDLS, YYNGEE. This CDR3 contains 12 residues. The V gene end was trimmed by 10 bases and the J gene end by 8 bases; junction bases not matched to a gene: 10. In nucleotides, the CDR3 is TGTGCCTCCTCAGACAGGGGAGGCGGCTACACCTTC. It encodes CASSDRGGGYTF.

This clonotype was recorded many times. CDR3 region: CSASQWTSGVYNEQFF. Written as DNA, the CDR3 is TGCAGTGCTAGTCAATGGACTAGCGGGGTCTACAATGAGCAGTTCTTC. This chain connects TRBV20-1 to TRBJ2-1; 12 nucleotides match TRBD2. V was clipped by 3 bases and J by 3 bases; unmatched bases: 6. The CDR3 runs to 16 residues. The V gene's germline CDR1 is DFQATT and CDR2 SNEGSKA (reference sequence).

A few counts support this clonotype. The J gene is TRBJ2-5, the V gene TRBV7-2; maybe TRBD2 (6 bases). The germline V gene has CDR1 SGHTA and CDR2 FQGNSA. Trimming pared 2 bases from V and 2 bases from J, leaving 15 bases between. CDR3 length equals 16 residues. The CDR3, as DNA: TGTGCCAGCAGCTTAAGTGGCGGGAAGGGGCAAGAGACCCAGTACTTC. This codes for CASSLSGGKGQETQYF.

This clonotype was detected many times. J is TRBJ2-7 and V is TRBV21-1. TRBV21-1 is tagged as a pseudogene. The CDR3 runs 14 residues. In DNA form, the CDR3 reads TGTGCCACCCAGAAGAGTAATGGACCCTACGAGCAGTACTTC. Protein: CATQKSNGPYEQYF.

This clonotype was counted between two and nine times. This chain links TRBV27 with TRBJ2-2; 7 bases are shared with TRBD2. Unmatched junction bases numbered 6, after V lost 6 bases and J lost 2 bases. Germline V lookup: CDR1 MNHEY, CDR2 SMNVEV (reference sequence). The CDR3 length is 15 residues. DNA for the CDR3: TGTGCCAGCAGACCCGGGACTACCAACACCGGGGAGCTGTTTTTT. Its translation is CASRPGTTNTGELFF.

This clonotype was observed once. The chain's CDR3 is CSARQGYEQYF. The CDR3 nucleotides read TGCAGTGCTCGACAGGGGTACGAGCAGTACTTC. The V call is TRBV20-1, the J call TRBJ2-7; 8 bases are shared with TRBD1. Germline CDR1 and CDR2: DFQATT and SNEGSKA (reference sequence). The CDR3 is made up of 11 amino acids. The ends lost 5 bases at V and 4 bases at J; junction bases unmatched: 1.

This clonotype was recorded at least ten times. The rearrangement links TRBV7-2 to TRBJ2-3, with D hard to call. The CDR3 is 12 residues long. Germline V gives CDR1 SGHTA, CDR2 FQGNSA. Deletions cut 3 bases from V and 1 base from J, with 2 bases between. As DNA, the CDR3 is TGTGCCAGCAGCTTCGGCACAGATACGCAGTATTTT. It specifies CASSFGTDTQYF.

V gene TRBV18 combines with J gene TRBJ2-7; maybe TRBD1 (7 bases). CDR3 length: 17 residues. Germline-derived CDR1 and CDR2 are KGHSH and LQKENI. V was pared by 3 bases and J by 1 base, with 19 bases between. The CDR3 region has the DNA TGTGCCAGCTCACCCAGGGGGGATTTGAGGTCGTCCTACGAGCAGTACTTC. Protein sequence: CASSPRGDLRSSYEQYF. Full variable domain (outside the CDR3, taken from reference TRBV18 and TRBJ2-7): NAGVMQNPRHLVRRRGQEARLRCSPMKGHSHVYWYRQLPEEGLKFMVYLQKENIIDESGMPKERFSAEFPKEGPSILRIQQVVRGDSAAYFCASSPRGDLRSSYEQYFGPGTRLTVT.

This CDR3 is CASSDRTGSSGANVLTF. In DNA, the CDR3 is TGTGCCAGCAGTGATAGGACAGGGAGCTCTGGGGCCAACGTCCTGACTTTC. This rearrangement joins TRBV6-1 to TRBJ2-6; TRBD1 matches at 8 bases. The CDR3 sequence is 17 residues long. J was trimmed by 0 bases and V by 3 bases; bases with no gene match: 4. The germline V gene has CDR1 MNHNS and CDR2 SASEGT.

V is TRBV5-6 and J is TRBJ1-4; D gene uncertain. The CDR3 length is 14 residues. V was cut by 2 bases and J by 8 bases, with 13 bases left in between. Germline assignment: CDR1 SGHDT and CDR2 YYEEEE. CDR3 DNA sequence: TGTGCCAGCAGCTTCTGGGCCGGGCGAGAAAAACTGTTTTTT. This translates into CASSFWAGREKLFF.

The chain carries TRBV20-1 and TRBJ2-3; D is unresolved. The CDR3 runs to 13 residues. CDR1 and CDR2 from the germline V gene are DFQATT and SNEGSKA (reference sequence). The V end lost 6 bases, the J end lost 6 bases, and 16 bases lay between the germline ends. CDR3 in amino acids: CSAREIVKDTQYF. DNA of the CDR3: TGCAGTGCCCGCGAAATAGTGAAGGATACGCAGTATTTT.

This clonotype has ten or more counts. The chain recombines TRBV20-1 with TRBJ2-2, with 7 bases identical to TRBD2. Germline CDR1 is DFQATT and CDR2 is SNEGSKA (reference sequence). This CDR3 comprises 12 residues. V lost 5 bases to trimming and J lost 6 bases; unmatched junction nucleotides: 3. The CDR3 DNA reads as TGCAGTGCTCGGACTAGTCCCGGGGAGCTGTTTTTT. Protein sequence: CSARTSPGELFF.